Below are 3 T cell receptor beta chains sequenced from a single sample in a study of OX40 agonist ivuxolimab in advanced cancers. The receptor library was made with the immunoSEQ multiplex PCR assay. TCRdb obtained this table from immuneACCESS and retained in-frame rearrangements with V and J assigned. These tables miss some clones; where compared with another copy, unresolved V genes account for less than half of the shortfall, and the remainder is unexplained. Recorded for this sample are approximately 70,000 clones; roughly 84% of them occurred a single time. The ten largest clones capture about 5.9% of the sample. This specimen consisted of CD4+ or CD8+ T cells sorted from blood, obtained in a trial of the OX40 agonist ivuxolimab. These receptors were taken from an adult with an advanced solid tumor such as melanoma, head and neck, liver or kidney cancer.

The chain links TRBV7-2 to TRBJ2-7; 9 nucleotides align to TRBD2. Germline CDR1 is SGHTA and CDR2 is FQGNSA. V shed 5 bases and J 7 bases; nucleotides not matched to a gene: 12. CDR3 length: 15 residues. CDR3 in DNA: TGTGCCAGCAGCCGGGATAGCGGGGGAGTACGGGAGCAGTACTTC. Encoded protein: CASSRDSGGVREQYF.

J is TRBJ2-1 and V is TRBV11-2; TRBD1 matches 7 bases. The length of the CDR3 is 16 residues. Looked up from germline, CDR1 is SGHAT and CDR2 is FQNNGV. V lost 4 bases, J lost 2 bases, and 8 bases stayed unmatched. CDR3 DNA: TGTGCCAGCAGCTCGCTTCCCGGGACAGCCTACAATGAGCAGTTCTTC. Translation: CASSSLPGTAYNEQFF.

This chain joins TRBV6-5 and TRBJ1-1; D might be TRBD1 (5 bases). The CDR3 consists of 16 residues. The V end lost 0 bases, the J end lost 1 base, and 12 bases lay between the germline ends. The germline V gene encodes CDR1 MNHEY and CDR2 SVGAGI. The CDR3 sequence: CASSYSLGTQNTEAFF. For the CDR3, the DNA is TGTGCCAGCAGTTACTCCTTAGGGACGCAGAACACTGAAGCTTTCTTT.